Listed here is a single T cell receptor beta chain. This clonotype was detected only a few times. The antigen it recognizes is unknown. The sample holds no much larger clone one base away, and base qualities are not on file. The TCR beta CDR3 regions were amplified from the RNA transcripts. For the first round of RT-PCR on the TCR CDR3, the HTBI primer set was used together with the Qiagen OneStep RT-PCR kit. The libraries were constructed in a second round of multiplex PCR and then size-selected and purified. Paired-end sequencing of the libraries was performed with 100 bp reads on an Illumina HiSeq2000. The authors' analysis ran thus. SOAPnuke was used to process the raw data, removing reads that contained adapters or uncalled bases, had a mean Phred below 15, or lacked an exact match to the constant primer or identifier. High-quality paired reads were merged with COPE v1.2.5, and unique nucleotide sequences were defined as clonotypes. MiTCR v1.1 was used to align clonotypes to the IMGT TRBV, TRBD and TRBJ reference segments. Analysis was restricted to V-J combinations with a frequency above 0.0001, which covered about 99% of repertoires. The TCS score was defined as the ratio of F50 (clonal expansion) to E x V (chaos), calculated using BLOSUM62-based TCRdist between CDR3 peptides within each V-J. Welch's t-statistics and random forest reduced around 550 V-J features to roughly 13, which were used in a naive Bayes classifier (R e1071). The public reads were reprocessed in TCRdb via fastp at Q25 and MiXCR, keeping in-frame beta chains. Rows are unified per CDR3 protein, each entry keeping the most common DNA and genes. The V and J calls, along with clone size, are taken from TCRdb and not from the paper's own processing. In all, the sample holds around 500,000 distinct CDR3 sequences, and about 22% of those were seen once. The ten largest clones represent approximately 49% of the sample.

These data originate in a study of T cells in Graves' hyperthyroidism and ophthalmopathy (dated by TCRdb to between 2019 and 2020). For the wider study: Peripheral blood was collected at initial diagnosis, before any treatment. TCR V-J signatures able to tell the groups apart were searched for in a discovery cohort of some 100 patients, of whom over 40 had Graves' ophthalmopathy and 55 to 60 had stable Graves' hyperthyroidism. Prospective prediction of ophthalmopathy was tested in an independent validation cohort consisting of about 20 hyperthyroidism patients and some 16 patients who later progressed to ophthalmopathy. For training and testing, the 95 to 100 patients in the discovery cohort were randomly divided in a 7:3 ratio. The study also compared thyroid tissue and blood T-cell repertoires from 5 to 7 Graves' hyperthyroidism patients. Once sampling was done, hyperthyroidism patients were given methimazole at a starting dose of 30 mg daily, whereas ophthalmopathy patients were given high-dose intravenous methylprednisolone. The paper reports TCR Vbeta CDR3 sequencing of 130 to 150 peripheral blood samples: 43 ophthalmopathy, under 80 hyperthyroidism and approximately 17 progressor patients.

Summary of the overall study and its limitations: A 13 V-J signature model separated ophthalmopathy from stable hyperthyroidism, with approximately 86% sensitivity and about 81% specificity in cross-validation and 80%/75% in testing. No statistical method was used to fix the sample size in advance, and group allocation was not hidden from the investigators. Most expanded thyroid clonotypes (frequency above 0.001) were also detected in blood, a finding suggesting that blood repertoires may reflect thyroid immune responses. During validation, the model predicted progression to ophthalmopathy a median of approximately 7 months ahead of onset, with more than 55% sensitivity and roughly 75% specificity.

CDR1 is given as MNHEY and CDR2 as SMNVEV, both from the germline V gene (reference sequence). Its CDR3 holds 14 amino acids, cysteine through phenylalanine. Only the CDR3 portion is preserved as DNA: 42 bases, with reading frame beginning at the first base. Trimming takes 5 bases from V and 4 bases from J, and the germline ends sit 14 bases apart. Ophthalmopathy patients had moderately to severely active disease, Clinical Activity Score of at least 3, NOSPECS grade of at least 4, and duration under 3 months. Patients with uncontrolled infections, other autoimmune diseases, pregnancy or lactation were excluded. Diagnoses were based on clinical symptoms, serum thyroxine and TRAb, thyroid ultrasound and orbital computed tomography. Ficoll-Paque density gradient centrifugation was used to isolate PBMCs from 8.5 to 10 ml of fresh peripheral blood. Total RNA was extracted with Trizol reagent, and quality was checked on an Agilent 2100 Bioanalyzer.

This TCR came from a woman between 65 and 79 years old with Graves' ophthalmopathy. The chain uses TRBV27 and TRBJ2-5; TRBD1 might be the D gene, on 6 matching bases. The source material was blood. This receptor has the CDR3 CASSLHRVGETQYF. The nucleotides are TGTGCCAGCAGTCTCCACAGGGTTGGAGAGACCCAGTACTTC.